These 25 T cell receptor beta chains came from one sample sequenced in a study of metastatic and nonmetastatic thyroid tumors (dated by TCRdb to 2020 to 2022). Before undergoing thyroid surgery, none of the patients had been given any kind of treatment. The library was prepared using PCR. Sequencing took place on an Illumina HiSeq 4000. TCRdb's own reprocessing of the public reads used fastp at Q25 and MiXCR and kept productive beta chains. The sample includes 15,000 to 20,000 clones, with approximately 30% observed a single time. The ten largest clones add up to about 11% of the sample. Sequencing was done on a sample of blood. The source is a female donor with papillary thyroid cancer or a benign thyroid nodule (not recorded which). Some clones in this sample may be carry-over from other donors' samples.

J is TRBJ1-4 and V is TRBV7-8, with 9 bases fitting TRBD1. The germline V gene has CDR1 SGHVS and CDR2 FQNEAQ. This CDR3 spans 16 amino acids. Germline trimming cut 5 bases from V and 4 bases from J; bases unmatched to any gene: 8. The CDR3 loop reads CASSHARTGVNEKLFF. The CDR3 region has the DNA TGTGCCAGCAGCCACGCGAGGACAGGGGTTAATGAAAAACTGTTTTTT. Full variable domain (rest looked up from reference TRBV7-8 and TRBJ1-4): GAGVSQSPRYKVAKRGQDVALRCDPISGHVSLFWYQQALGQGPEFLTYFQNEAQLDKSGLPSDRFFAERPEGSVSTLKIQRTQQEDSAVYLCASSHARTGVNEKLFFGSGTQLSVL.

By share, this clone counts as medium-sized. The rearrangement uses TRBV20-1 and TRBJ1-6; D is ambiguous. V was pared by 4 bases and J by 7 bases, with 14 bases between. Germline lookup yields CDR1 DFQATT and CDR2 SNEGSKA (reference sequence). This CDR3 has 14 amino acids. The CDR3 DNA sequence: TGCAGTGCTACCCTTCTTGTGGGAAATTCACCCCTCCACTTT. It codes for CSATLLVGNSPLHF.

This clone is medium-sized within its sample. The chain employs TRBV6-2 or TRBV6-3 and TRBJ2-7; D possibly corresponds to TRBD2 (6 bases). Germline CDR1 MNHEY, CDR2 SVGEGT. V dropped 0 bases and J dropped 2 bases, with 11 bases sitting between them. The CDR3 spans 15 residues. The CDR3 nucleotides read TGTGCCAGCAGTTACTCGGGCGGGGCCGCCTACGAGCAGTACTTC. This gives the protein CASSYSGGAAYEQYF.

The chain is built from TRBV30 and TRBJ2-7; D uncertain. CDR1 GTSNPN and CDR2 SVGIG come from the germline V gene (reference sequence). V shed 1 base and J shed 5 bases, with 12 bases lying between them. This CDR3 has 13 residues. The CDR3 DNA sequence: TGTGCCTGGAGTGAGGACCGGCTCAACGAGCAGTACTTC. Translating it yields CAWSEDRLNEQYF.

In this sample, this clone is medium-sized. This chain links TRBV7-2 with TRBJ1-3, with D perhaps matching TRBD1 (5 bases). The germline V gene has CDR1 SGHTA and CDR2 FQGNSA. Trimming shortened V by 5 bases and J by 3 bases, and 14 bases separated the two germline ends. The CDR3 totals 15 residues. Here the CDR3 DNA reads TGTGCCAGCAGCCTTAGGTGGGGCTTTGGAAACACCATATATTTT. It translates to CASSLRWGFGNTIYF.

In this sample, this clone turned up many times. This chain joins TRBV7-9 and TRBJ2-2, with 7 nucleotides matching TRBD1. The CDR3 runs 13 residues. Per germline, CDR1 SEHNR and CDR2 FQNEAQ (reference sequence). Trimming removed 11 bases from V and 3 bases from J; junction bases left unmatched: 6. CDR3 DNA: TGTGCCGTTAGGGGGCCCGACACCGGGGAGCTGTTTTTT. Translation gives CAVRGPDTGELFF.

The chain is built from TRBV20-1 and TRBJ2-7; TRBD1 aligns across 8 bases. Per germline, CDR1 DFQATT and CDR2 SNEGSKA (reference sequence). The CDR3 is 14 amino acids. The V segment lost 4 bases and the J segment 0 bases; nucleotides outside the gene matches: 5. The CDR3 bases are TGCAGTGCTACCGGTACAGGGGGCTCCTACGAGCAGTACTTC. Its translation: CSATGTGGSYEQYF.

This clone appeared many times. V gene TRBV7-3 combines with J gene TRBJ2-3; weak D call: TRBD1 (6 bases). The CDR3 extends over 17 amino acids. Germline loops: CDR1 SGHTA, CDR2 FQGTGA. Trimming pared 4 bases from V and 3 bases from J, leaving 20 bases between. The CDR3 bases are TGTGCCAGCAGCTCACGCACCGGGACACACGGTACAGATACGCAGTATTTT. Its translation is CASSSRTGTHGTDTQYF.

This clone was detected ten times or more. This may arise from a read error, as a much more abundant clone is one base away. The chain uses TRBV13 and TRBJ2-5; D is unclear. The CDR3 runs 11 residues. CDR1 PRHDT and CDR2 FYEKMQ come from the germline V gene (reference sequence). CDR3 residues: CASSLGETPYF. The CDR3 region has the DNA TGTGCCAGCAGCTTAGGAGAGACCCCGTACTTC.

The chain joins TRBV20-1 to TRBJ1-1, with D perhaps TRBD1 (5 bases). CDR1 is DFQATT and CDR2 is SNEGSKA in the germline V gene (reference sequence). V was cut by 1 base and J by 1 base, with 7 bases left in between. This CDR3 spans 13 amino acids. The CDR3 nucleotides are TGCAGTGCTAGAGTCGGGGGGAACACTGAAGCTTTCTTT. Amino acid sequence: CSARVGGNTEAFF.

The chain carries TRBV20-1 and TRBJ2-7, with a possible D match to TRBD2 (6 bases). This CDR3 contains 13 residues. The germline V gene has CDR1 DFQATT and CDR2 SNEGSKA (reference sequence). V was cut by 6 bases and J by 0 bases, with 12 bases left in between. CDR3 bases: TGCAGTGCCAGACTAGAGAGCTCCTACGAGCAGTACTTC. It codes for CSARLESSYEQYF.

This clone was recorded many times. The V and J genes are TRBV5-6 and TRBJ1-5; tentatively, D is TRBD1 (5 bases). Germline CDR1 and CDR2: SGHDT and YYEEEE. This CDR3 contains 16 residues. Trimming removed 4 bases from V and 3 bases from J, with 17 bases in between. In DNA, the CDR3 is TGTGCCAGCAGCCAACGGGGGGTTAGCCTCAATCAGCCCCAGCATTTT. As protein: CASSQRGVSLNQPQHF.

The J gene is TRBJ1-2, the V gene TRBV11-2, with a tentative D call TRBD1 (5 bases). The germline CDR1 and CDR2 sequences are SGHAT and FQNNGV. The length of the CDR3 is 15 residues. V lost 1 base and J lost 7, with 16 bases in between. CDR3 coding DNA: TGTGCCAGCAGCTTAGCCGGGGGGGAGAGGAGTGGCTACACCTTC. It yields the protein CASSLAGGERSGYTF. The full variable domain, its missing parts supplied by reference TRBV11-2 and TRBJ1-2, is EAGVAQSPRYKIIEKRQSVAFWCNPISGHATLYWYQQILGQGPKLLIQFQNNGVVDDSQLPKDRFSAERLKGVDSTLKIQPAKLEDSAVYLCASSLAGGERSGYTFGSGTRLTVV.

In its sample, this clone was seen a few times. V is TRBV6-1 and J is TRBJ1-2, with 7 bases fitting TRBD1. This CDR3 comprises 13 residues. Trimming removed 6 bases from V and 6 bases from J; junction bases left unmatched: 7. The V gene's germline CDR1 is MNHNS and CDR2 SASEGT. CDR3 DNA: TGTGCCAGCAGGCCCGGGACAGCGGATGGCTACACCTTC. Translation gives CASRPGTADGYTF.

This clone occurred a few times. V usage is TRBV6-1 and J usage is TRBJ2-1; D unresolved. The CDR3 consists of 16 residues. The germline gives CDR1 MNHNS, CDR2 SASEGT. V shed 0 bases and J shed 2 bases, with 11 bases lying between them. The CDR3 here is CASSEAHTNPYNEQFF. The CDR3 nucleotides read TGTGCCAGCAGTGAAGCCCACACGAACCCCTACAATGAGCAGTTCTTC.

This clone rates as medium-sized. J is TRBJ1-5 and V is TRBV20-1, with no clear D. Trimming shortened V by 3 bases and J by 5 bases, and 11 bases separated the two germline ends. The germline V gene encodes CDR1 DFQATT and CDR2 SNEGSKA (reference sequence). The CDR3 is 13 residues long. The CDR3 coding sequence is TGCAGTGCTAGCGACACCCGGGATCAGCCCCAGCATTTT. It translates to CSASDTRDQPQHF.

This clone has a count of ten or more. The chain carries TRBV6-5 and TRBJ2-1; TRBD1 matches at 8 bases. The length of the CDR3 is 15 residues. Looked up from germline, CDR1 is MNHEY and CDR2 is SVGAGI. The junction had 3 bases not matched to a gene; V was cut back by 2 bases and J by 3 bases. The DNA of the CDR3 is TGTGCCAGCAGTTACCTTGGGACAGGCTACAATGAGCAGTTCTTC. The encoded protein is CASSYLGTGYNEQFF.

By frequency in the sample, this clone is medium-sized. The chain combines TRBV6-2 or TRBV6-3 with TRBJ1-2, with 7 bases identical to TRBD1. This CDR3 comprises 15 residues. J lost 4 bases, V lost 5 bases, and 10 bases had no gene match. The germline V gene encodes CDR1 MNHEY and CDR2 SVGEGT. Written as DNA, the CDR3 is TGTGCCAGCAGTGCAGATATGGACAGGATCTATGGCTACACCTTC. Protein: CASSADMDRIYGYTF.

The V call is TRBV20-1, the J call TRBJ2-2; 9 nucleotides align to TRBD2. V gave up 1 base and J gave up 6 bases; unmatched junction bases: 6. Germline CDR1 reads DFQATT; CDR2 reads SNEGSKA (reference sequence). The CDR3 is made up of 15 amino acids. This CDR3 reads CSARAGLASPGELFF. The CDR3 DNA is TGCAGTGCTAGAGCGGGACTAGCTTCTCCCGGGGAGCTGTTTTTT.

This clone is medium-sized (0.01 to 0.1%) by share. The chain uses TRBV11-3 and TRBJ2-1; D may be TRBD1 or TRBD2 (5 bases each). The CDR3 loop spans 13 amino acids. Germline CDR1 SGHNT, CDR2 YENEEA. V was pared by 5 bases and J by 9 bases, with 14 bases between. In nucleotides, the CDR3 is TGTGCCAGCAGCCCTCGGGGCTCGGTTGAGCAGTTCTTC. Protein sequence: CASSPRGSVEQFF. The full variable domain, rest sourced from reference TRBV11-3 and TRBJ2-1, is EAGVVQSPRYKIIEKKQPVAFWCNPISGHNTLYWYLQNLGQGPELLIRYENEEAVDDSQLPKDRFSAERLKGVDSTLKIQPAELGDSAVYLCASSPRGSVEQFFGPGTRLTVL.

The sample holds many counts of this clone. The chain links TRBV20-1 to TRBJ2-2; 9 positions match TRBD1. The length of the CDR3 is 18 residues. Germline V gene lookup returns CDR1 DFQATT and CDR2 SNEGSKA (reference sequence). The ends lost 3 bases at V and 4 bases at J; junction bases unmatched: 15. CDR3: CSASRWGQGILGTGELFF. The CDR3 nucleotides are TGCAGTGCTAGTAGATGGGGACAGGGAATTTTGGGCACCGGGGAGCTGTTTTTT.

This clone is medium-sized in the sample. V and J are TRBV5-1 and TRBJ2-1, with 8 bases matching TRBD1. The length of the CDR3 is 15 residues. Per germline, CDR1 SGHRS and CDR2 YFSETQ. J lost 1 base, V lost 4 bases, and 4 bases had no gene match. Here the CDR3 reads CASSIGQGSYNEQFF. The CDR3 nucleotides are TGCGCCAGCAGCATAGGACAGGGATCCTACAATGAGCAGTTCTTC.

This clone rates as large. The CDR3 region has the DNA TGTGCCAGTAGTATAGCCAGCGGGGGGGCCGGAGTCTACAATGAGCAGTTCTTC. This codes for CASSIASGGAGVYNEQFF. The V gene is TRBV19, the J gene TRBJ2-1; 10 bases line up with TRBD2. The ends lost 1 base at V and 3 bases at J; junction bases unmatched: 9. There are 18 residues in the CDR3. Germline values: CDR1 LNHDA, CDR2 SQIVND (reference sequence).

This clone came up a few times. The chain couples TRBV2 to TRBJ1-2, with 9 bases that match TRBD1. This CDR3 has 13 amino acids. The junction had 7 bases not matched to a gene; V was cut back by 9 bases and J by 5 bases. Germline assignment: CDR1 SNHLY and CDR2 FYNNEI. The CDR3 protein is CASSPTGGYGYTF. The DNA for the CDR3 is TGTGCCAGTAGCCCGACAGGGGGTTATGGCTACACCTTC.

This clone has only a few counts. The V and J genes are TRBV28 and TRBJ2-3; 7 nucleotides align to TRBD1. The CDR3 spans 15 residues. V lost 5 bases to trimming and J lost 4 bases; unmatched junction nucleotides: 9. Per germline, CDR1 MDHEN and CDR2 SYDVKM. The CDR3 loop reads CASSAPQGQSDTQYF. In DNA form, the CDR3 reads TGTGCCAGCAGTGCCCCACAGGGGCAATCAGATACGCAGTATTTT.